This TCR beta chain comes out of a study of blood T cell repertoires in COVID-19. On the study more broadly: Whether acute or convalescent, the COVID-19 samples came from the United States, Italy and Spain. From T cells, B-cell-depleted T cells, or PBMCs came the material, which was cDNA or gDNA.

Study processing details: Estimated nucleated cell counts came from reference gene primer amplification. Using immunoSEQ multiplex PCR, the repertoire was profiled, and TCRdb retains in-frame clones only, with some absent. V, J and clone size are taken as reported in that table, and D and trimming were inferred from the DNA itself. The sample includes about 220,000 clones, 65% to 85% of them seen just once. The CDR3 length is 12 residues. V gave up 9 bases and J gave up 5 bases, with 10 bases separating them. The germline V gene encodes CDR1 KGHDR and CDR2 SFDVKD. This receptor was taken from a woman in her twenties or thirties who had recovered from COVID-19. The sample was peripheral blood. The V call is TRBV24-1, the J call TRBJ1-5, with D possibly matching TRBD1 (5 bases). CDR3 amino acids: CATDLGHQPQHF. The CDR3 coding sequence is TGTGCCACCGATCTGGGGCATCAGCCCCAGCATTTT.